What follows is one T cell receptor (beta chain) and its context. This sample was taken from a study of shared clonotypes between healthy human individuals. The germline gives CDR1 LNHDA, CDR2 SQIVND (reference sequence). Trimming left V 3 bases short and J 4 bases short, with 10 bases between. The CDR3 loop spans 13 amino acids. Clones were sequenced by immunoSEQ multiplex PCR, and TCRdb holds only the in-frame ones, with some missing. The sample includes around 2,000,000 clones, approximately 95% of them seen just once. CD45RO-negative, CCR7-positively selected cells formed the naive CD8 fraction, excluding terminally differentiated effector memory CD45RA+ cells.

The sequence was obtained from a man between 18 and 29 years old in good health. The chain couples TRBV19 to TRBJ2-7, with D unclear. What was sequenced was naive CD8+ T cells sorted from blood. CDR3 in DNA: TGTGCCAGTAGTATTTTCATCGGGTACGAGCAGTACTTC. Its translation: CASSIFIGYEQYF.